Listed below are T cell receptor beta chains from one sample, sequenced in a study of shared clonotypes between healthy human individuals. Data came from immunoSEQ multiplex PCR; TCRdb stores just in-frame clones and leaves some out. The sample lists approximately 2.3 million clones, approximately 95% occurring once. Material for sequencing was naive CD4+ T cells from PBMCs. The receptors originated from a man aged 18 to 29 in good health. Some clones in this sample may be carry-over from other donors' samples. CDR3s include the opening cysteine and the closing phenylalanine or tryptophan.

CASSFIAGGSTDTQYF TRBV11-2
CASSLAEVYNEQFF TRBV5-1
CASSRGEWEQYF TRBV6-6
CASSPRGPGTDTQYF TRBV7-2
CASSLAGVTEAFF TRBV5-1
CSALDRATNEKLFF TRBV29-1
CASSLPLGTGPTEAFF TRBV28
CASSAQGVSNQPQHF TRBV2
CASSLGGDMNTEAFF TRBV5-4
CASSPQLAPPQYF TRBV9
CASITPGGRQEQFF TRBV28
CASSSSPSRLTSGRDTQYF TRBV7-3
CASSQVNRDFGTEAFF TRBV4-3
CASSLDRGETQYF TRBV5-6
CASSLGLGGYEQYF TRBV5-1
CASSSELAGRQTQYF TRBV4-1
CSASSRNTIYF TRBV20-1
CASSPGATPAGYTF TRBV18
CASSRPRGSGNTIYF TRBV4-1
CASSLGLAGGPPYEQYF TRBV5-1
CASSQDRRAVPSYEQYF TRBV4-3
CASSDQFMNTEAFF TRBV6-4
CASSKADGGGRNTEAFF TRBV21-1
CSVAPSLPAEPQTQYF TRBV29-1
CASRRQGGNTGELFF TRBV6-5
CASSPRWGGNTEAFF TRBV9
CASSLPGRYTYEQYF TRBV5-1
CASSWASFSYNEQFF TRBV28
CASSPTAGMNTGELFF TRBV18
CASSLGSGATNEKLFF TRBV5-1
CASRIGTSEGTEAFF TRBV9